Each of the 25 T cell receptor beta chains below was sequenced from the same sample in a study of tumor-infiltrating lymphocytes in primary liver carcinoma. TCR beta cDNA was reverse-transcribed from 400 to 500 ng of total RNA. The reaction used a constant-region primer and ProtoScript II reverse transcriptase. A slightly modified ARM-PCR protocol with three nested multiplex PCR rounds produced these TCR beta libraries. With TRBV1-TRBV30 forward primers and a C-beta reverse primer, the first two PCR rounds were run for roughly 9 cycles each. From the multiplex PCR reads, TCRdb called clonotypes with MiXCR, one entry per CDR3 protein. The sample holds roughly 24,000 distinct CDR3 sequences; 75% to 80% are singletons and the top ten take around 33%. Co-extraction yielded RNA and DNA from around 20-30 mg of unsorted bulk tissue. The specimen sequenced was liver tumor tissue from sampling region 5. The subset was: tumor region T5, tumor centre. The origin of the receptors is a woman in her 30s with primary liver carcinoma and hepatitis B virus infection.

This clonotype counts as medium-sized. This sequence joins TRBV2 and TRBJ2-1, with unresolved D. With 11 bases removed from V and 0 bases from J, the gap between germline ends came to 11 bases. This CDR3 has 13 amino acids. The germline V gene has CDR1 SNHLY and CDR2 FYNNEI. The CDR3 loop reads CAGLVSSYNEQFF. For the CDR3, the DNA is TGTGCCGGTCTAGTCAGCTCCTACAATGAGCAGTTCTTC.

The table lists this clonotype with a count of one. This chain joins TRBV28 and TRBJ2-1, with 7 bases aligning to TRBD2. The CDR3 is 16 amino acids. J gave up 8 bases and V 3 bases, and 13 bases lay outside the gene matches. Germline-derived CDR1 and CDR2 are MDHEN and SYDVKM. For the CDR3, the DNA is TGTGCCAGCAGTTTCCAGCAAGCGGGATGGAGTTATGAGCAGTTCTTC. This codes for CASSFQQAGWSYEQFF.

This clonotype has ten or more counts. The CDR3 nucleotides read TGTGCCAGCAGCGTTTCGTCCTCGGGGGGGTCCTACAATGAGCAGTTCTTC. Amino acid sequence: CASSVSSSGGSYNEQFF. V is TRBV9 and J is TRBJ2-1; 8 positions agree with TRBD2. This CDR3 region has 17 residues. The V gene end was trimmed by 2 bases and the J gene end by 1 base; junction bases not matched to a gene: 8. Per the germline V gene, CDR1 is SGDLS and CDR2 is YYNGEE.

This clonotype was observed a handful of times. The gene calls are TRBV11-3 and TRBJ2-2; a weak D match, TRBD1 (6 bases). The V end lost 4 bases, the J end lost 5 bases, and 8 bases lay between the germline ends. This CDR3 region has 13 residues. The germline V gene has CDR1 SGHNT and CDR2 YENEEA. The CDR3 DNA reads TGTGCCAGCAGCTCCACAGGGACCGGGGAGCTGTTTTTT. As protein: CASSSTGTGELFF.

About this clonotype itself: The junction departs from germline at one end; a sequencing error may be responsible. The chain combines TRBV11-2 with TRBJ2-2, with 9 bases lining up with TRBD2. The CDR3 runs 16 residues. Germline CDR1 SGHAT, CDR2 FQNNGV. The CDR3 loop reads CASSLVALAGTGELLF. The DNA of the CDR3 is TGTGCCAGCAGTTTAGTGGCGCTAGCGGGAACCGGGGAGCTGCTTTTT.

This clonotype occurred a few times. The junction differs from germline at one of its ends, possibly a read error. V and J are TRBV6-6 and TRBJ2-1; D not resolved. The length of the CDR3 is 15 residues. Germline V gives CDR1 MNHNY, CDR2 SVGAGI (reference sequence). CDR3 DNA sequence: TGTGCCAGCAGCTCCTTGGAAGGCTCCTACAATGACCAGTTCTTC. Its protein is CASSSLEGSYNDQFF.

This clonotype appeared many times. This likely comes from a read error, as the CDR3 has no conserved phenylalanine or tryptophan at its end. The chain links TRBV11-2 to TRBJ2-3, with D perhaps TRBD1 or TRBD2 (7 bases each). Germline loops: CDR1 SGHAT, CDR2 FQNNGV. The CDR3 sequence is 16 residues long. The CDR3 sequence is CASNRTRQGGGDAQYL. CDR3 DNA: TGTGCCAGCAACCGGACGCGACAGGGAGGGGGAGATGCGCAGTATCTT.

Of note for this clonotype: The germline gene is not matched at one end of the junction; a read error may be the cause. This rearrangement joins TRBV6-1 to TRBJ2-2; the D call may be TRBD1 or TRBD2 (5 bases each). The CDR3 sequence is 19 residues long. The germline V gene has CDR1 MNHNS and CDR2 SASEGT. CDR3 in DNA: TGTGCCAGCAATGAAACCCTTCCCTGGGGCGCCGCGAACACCGGGGAACTGTTTTTT. Amino acids: CASNETLPWGAANTGELFF.

In its sample, this clonotype was seen many times. This chain uses TRBV11-2 with TRBJ2-1; D unclear. V was clipped by 3 bases and J by 9 bases, with 21 bases between them. CDR1 and CDR2 (germline): SGHAT, FQNNGV. The CDR3 consists of 16 residues. Here the CDR3 DNA reads TGTGCCAGCAGCTTGGATATCGGAGTAGCCATGGGTGAGCAGTTCTTC. Translation gives CASSLDIGVAMGEQFF. Complete variable domain (other parts from reference TRBV11-2 and TRBJ2-1): EAGVAQSPRYKIIEKRQSVAFWCNPISGHATLYWYQQILGQGPKLLIQFQNNGVVDDSQLPKDRFSAERLKGVDSTLKIQPAKLEDSAVYLCASSLDIGVAMGEQFFGPGTRLTVL.

V usage is TRBV6-1 and J usage is TRBJ1-5; TRBD1 aligns across 9 bases. J gave up 2 bases and V 9 bases, and 5 bases lay outside the gene matches. The V gene's germline CDR1 is MNHNS and CDR2 SASEGT. The CDR3 totals 14 residues. The CDR3 is CASKDRGGNQPQHF. CDR3 DNA sequence: TGTGCCAGTAAGGACAGGGGAGGCAATCAGCCCCAGCATTTT.

This sequence joins TRBV7-8 and TRBJ2-3; 7 bases align to TRBD1. Trimming took 4 bases from V and 7 from J; bases not matched to a gene: 20. Germline values: CDR1 SGHVS, CDR2 FQNEAQ. The CDR3 length is 18 residues. Written as DNA, the CDR3 is TGTGCCAGCAGCTCTAACGAGCTCCGGGACAGACCCACTAATACGCAGTATTTT. Its protein product is CASSSNELRDRPTNTQYF.

This clonotype ranks as medium-sized. This chain joins TRBV29-1 and TRBJ1-6, with D hard to call. This CDR3 contains 13 residues. Germline loops: CDR1 SQVTM, CDR2 ANQGSEA. V lost 7 bases to trimming and J lost 3 bases, with 10 bases between them. DNA for the CDR3: TGCAGCGCCAGTGTGGACTATAATTCACCCCTCCACTTT. It codes for CSASVDYNSPLHF.

This chain uses TRBV11-1 with TRBJ2-5; 9 nucleotides match TRBD1. With 6 bases clipped from V and 7 bases from J, the junction kept 9 bases outside the gene matches. Germline V gene data show CDR1 as SGHAT and CDR2 as FQDESV (reference sequence). The CDR3 consists of 14 residues. The CDR3 is CASSWTGDTGTQYF. The CDR3 DNA reads TGTGCCAGCAGTTGGACAGGGGACACTGGGACCCAGTACTTC. Drawing the rest from reference TRBV11-1 and TRBJ2-5, the complete variable domain is EAEVAQSPRYKITEKSQAVAFWCDPISGHATLYWYRQILGQGPELLVQFQDESVVDDSQLPKDRFSAERLKGVDSTLKIQPAELGDSAMYLCASSWTGDTGTQYFGPGTRLLVL.

A note on this clonotype: One end of the junction does not line up with germline, which may come from a read error. The J gene is TRBJ1-5, the V gene TRBV6-2 or TRBV6-3; unclear D gene. The CDR3 loop spans 13 amino acids. Germline CDR1 and CDR2: MNHEY and SVGEGT. The CDR3 DNA reads TGTGCCGGCAGTTACTCTTTCAACCAGTCCCAGCATTTT. Amino acids: CAGSYSFNQSQHF.

Note on this clonotype: The junction and the germline gene differ at one end; a read error may be behind it. This chain links TRBV7-2 with TRBJ2-1, with TRBD2 matching 9 bases. The CDR3 runs 15 residues. Germline-derived CDR1 and CDR2 are SGHTA and FQGNSA. The CDR3: CASSPTSGPLNKQFF. DNA of the CDR3: TGTGCCAGCAGCCCTACTAGCGGGCCACTCAATAAGCAGTTCTTC.

To note about this clonotype: At one end, the junction sequence differs from germline, possibly due to a read error. V is TRBV6-5 and J is TRBJ2-5; D is perhaps TRBD1 (5 bases). The CDR3 loop spans 13 amino acids. CDR1 is MNHEY, CDR2 SVGAGI, per germline. CDR3 coding DNA: TGTGCCAGCAGTACCGACAGTGGGCTGACACAGTGCTTC. It codes for CASSTDSGLTQCF.

This chain links TRBV30 with TRBJ2-1; TRBD2 is a possible D gene (5 bases). The CDR3 sequence is 14 residues long. Trimming shortened V by 2 bases and J by 9 bases, and 17 bases separated the two germline ends. The germline CDR1 and CDR2 sequences are GTSNPN and SVGIG (reference sequence). The CDR3 nucleotides are TGTGCCTGGAGTACGGGATTAGTCGACGGTGAGCAGTTCTTC. It codes for CAWSTGLVDGEQFF.

With respect to this clonotype: Germline and junction disagree at one end, which may indicate a read error. The chain has TRBV7-3 and TRBJ1-4; 8 bases are a match to TRBD1. The CDR3 is 13 residues long. Germline V lookup: CDR1 SGHTA, CDR2 FQGTGA. CDR3 DNA: TGTGCCTGCAGCTTAGGACAGGGTCAAAAACTATTTTTT. Residues: CACSLGQGQKLFF.

As concerns this clonotype: One end of the junction does not line up with germline, which may come from a read error. The chain recombines TRBV4-1 with TRBJ2-3, with D unclear. The CDR3 has 18 amino acids. From germline, CDR1 is MGHRA and CDR2 YSYEKL. CDR3 residues: CASSQLGMVAGDSDTQYF. The DNA of the CDR3 is TGCGCCAGCAGCCAACTAGGCATGGTAGCTGGAGACTCGGATACACAGTACTTT.

Many counts were recorded for this clonotype. This rearrangement joins TRBV7-9 to TRBJ2-7, with a weak D call TRBD1 (6 bases). The CDR3 has 15 amino acids. V was clipped by 5 bases and J by 2 bases, with 16 bases between them. CDR1 is SEHNR and CDR2 is FQNEAQ in the germline V gene (reference sequence). CDR3 DNA: TGTGCCAGCAGCCCCTCCGGGACACATGCCTACGAGCAGTACTTC. Protein: CASSPSGTHAYEQYF.

A note on this clonotype: An end of the junction differs from the germline gene, which may be a read error. The chain couples TRBV5-4 to TRBJ2-3; D not certain. Germline CDR1 is SGHNT and CDR2 is YYREEE (reference sequence). The CDR3 covers 17 residues. The CDR3 DNA reads as TGTGCCAGCAGAGTAGAAAGACACCCTCCACCCACAGATACGCGGTATTTT. Protein sequence: CASRVERHPPPTDTRYF.

The V and J genes are TRBV29-1 and TRBJ1-2; no firm D call. Trimming stripped 1 base from V and 9 bases from J, with 9 bases between. Germline V CDR1 and CDR2: SQVTM, ANQGSEA. The length of the CDR3 is 11 residues. Written as DNA, the CDR3 is TGCAGCGTTGAAGGTCTGACTAGCTACACCTTC. Amino acid sequence: CSVEGLTSYTF.

Notes on this clonotype: The germline gene is not matched at one end of the junction; a read error may be the cause. The V and J genes are TRBV6-1 and TRBJ2-7; D is unclear. CDR3 size: 11 residues. CDR1 is MNHNS, CDR2 SASEGT, per germline. CDR3 DNA sequence: TGTGTCAGCAGTGATTTTTACGGGCAGTACTTC. Translated: CVSSDFYGQYF.

About this clonotype itself: The CDR3 carries no conserved terminal phenylalanine or tryptophan, so it likely arises from a read error. No DNA is shown, since the ends of the CDR3 on it are uncertain; the CDR3 is the one TCRdb lists. The V gene is TRBV6-5, the J gene TRBJ1-1; the D call of TRBD1 is as the table states it, not checked on the DNA. The CDR3 extends over 13 residues, inclusive of both ends. Germline V CDR1 and CDR2: MNHEY, SVGAGI. The CDR3: CASSYGGNTEASS.

By proportion, this clonotype is medium-sized. The genes are TRBV6-5 and TRBJ2-7, with 9 bases aligning to TRBD2. Trimming at V came to 8 bases and at J to 0 bases, leaving 11 bases not matched to a gene. The length of the CDR3 is 16 residues. Germline V gene lookup returns CDR1 MNHEY and CDR2 SVGAGI. The DNA for the CDR3 is TGTGCCAGCCGAGATAGCGGGAGTTCCCCCTCCTACGAGCAGTACTTC. This sequence encodes CASRDSGSSPSYEQYF.